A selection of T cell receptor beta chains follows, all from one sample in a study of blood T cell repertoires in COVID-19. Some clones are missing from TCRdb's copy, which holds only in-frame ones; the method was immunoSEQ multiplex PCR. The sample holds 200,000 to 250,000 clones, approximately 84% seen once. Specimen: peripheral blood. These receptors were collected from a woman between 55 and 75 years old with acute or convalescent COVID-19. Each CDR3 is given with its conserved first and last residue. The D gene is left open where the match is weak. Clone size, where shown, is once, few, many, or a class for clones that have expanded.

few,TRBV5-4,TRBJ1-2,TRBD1,CASSPQQGANYGYTF,TGTGCCAGCAGTCCCCAACAGGGGGCGAACTATGGCTACACCTTC
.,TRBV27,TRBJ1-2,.,CASSTRSNYGYTF,TGTGCCAGCAGTACGAGGTCTAACTATGGCTACACCTTC
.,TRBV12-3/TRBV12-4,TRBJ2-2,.,CASSHFNTGELFF,TGTGCCAGCAGCCATTTCAACACCGGGGAGCTGTTTTTT
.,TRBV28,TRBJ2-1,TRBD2,CASSAISGGIYNEQFF,TGTGCCAGCAGTGCGATTAGCGGGGGGATATACAATGAGCAGTTCTTC
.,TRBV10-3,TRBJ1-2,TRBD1,CAAHVATGGKVGYTF,TGTGCCGCCCACGTAGCAACAGGGGGCAAGGTTGGCTACACCTTC
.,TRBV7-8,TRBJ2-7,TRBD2,CASSLGGSGGFSRTYEQYF,TGTGCCAGCAGCTTAGGAGGAAGCGGGGGGTTTTCTCGGACCTACGAGCAGTACTTC
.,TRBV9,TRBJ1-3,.,CASSAGRTAGNTIYF,TGTGCCAGCAGTGCAGGGCGGACAGCAGGAAACACCATATATTTT
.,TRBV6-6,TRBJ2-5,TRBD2,CASSYVTSGERETQYF,TGTGCCAGCAGTTATGTGACTAGCGGGGAGCGGGAGACCCAGTACTTC
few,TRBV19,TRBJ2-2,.,CASSLRTGELFF,TGTGCCAGTAGTCTCCGGACCGGGGAGCTGTTTTTT
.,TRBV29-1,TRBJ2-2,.,CSANTGVAGELFF,TGCAGCGCTAATACGGGGGTCGCCGGGGAGCTGTTTTTT
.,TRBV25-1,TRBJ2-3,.,CASSGGARTDTQYF,TGTGCCAGCAGCGGCGGGGCCCGCACAGATACGCAGTATTTT
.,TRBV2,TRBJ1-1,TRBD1,CASSERTGSTEAFF,TGTGCCAGCAGTGAACGGACAGGAAGCACTGAAGCTTTCTTT
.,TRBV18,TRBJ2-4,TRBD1,CASSLRQGKNIQYF,TGTGCCAGCTCACTCAGACAGGGAAAAAACATTCAGTACTTC
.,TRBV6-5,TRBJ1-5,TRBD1,CASSSGGHNQPQHF,TGTGCCAGCAGTTCAGGGGGCCACAATCAGCCCCAGCATTTT
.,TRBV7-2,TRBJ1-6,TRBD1,CASSSAQGSSYNSPLHF,TGTGCCAGCAGCTCGGCACAGGGGAGCTCCTATAATTCACCCCTCCACTTT
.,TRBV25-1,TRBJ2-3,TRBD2,CASSEWASGGAKDTQYF,TGTGCCAGCAGTGAATGGGCCAGCGGGGGGGCGAAAGATACGCAGTATTTT
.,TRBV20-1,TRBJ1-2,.,CSASSRSNYGYTF,TGCAGTGCTAGTAGCCGATCTAACTATGGCTACACCTTC
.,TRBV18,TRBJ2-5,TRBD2,CASSPTSGGEETQYF,TGTGCCAGCTCACCTACTAGCGGGGGTGAAGAGACCCAGTACTTC
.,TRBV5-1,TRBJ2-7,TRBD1,CASSFNWDSSYEQYF,TGCGCCAGCAGCTTCAACTGGGACAGCTCCTACGAGCAGTACTTC
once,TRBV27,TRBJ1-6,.,CASADGGSYNSPLHF,TGTGCCAGCGCCGACGGGGGCTCCTATAATTCACCCCTCCACTTT
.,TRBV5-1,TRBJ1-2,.,CASSIHNSYGYTF,TGCGCCAGCAGCATACACAACAGCTATGGCTACACCTTC
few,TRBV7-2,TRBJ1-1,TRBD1,CASSLHPTGMNTEAFF,TGTGCCAGCAGCTTACATCCGACAGGGATGAACACTGAAGCTTTCTTT
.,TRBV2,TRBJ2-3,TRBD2,CASSERRESTDTQYF,TGTGCCAGCAGTGAAAGGCGGGAGAGCACAGATACGCAGTATTTT
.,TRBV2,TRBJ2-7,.,CASRQGDGYEQYF,TGTGCCAGCAGACAGGGAGATGGTTACGAGCAGTACTTC
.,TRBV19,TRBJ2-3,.,CASSKNRGQSSTDTQYF,TGTGCCAGTAGTAAAAATCGCGGACAGTCGAGCACAGATACGCAGTATTTT
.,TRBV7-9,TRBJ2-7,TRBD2,CASSHSIGGTSYEQYF,TGTGCCAGCAGCCATTCAATCGGGGGGACCTCCTACGAGCAGTACTTC
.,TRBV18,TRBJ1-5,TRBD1,CASSLRQGRVLTIGQPQHF,TGTGCCAGCTCACTCCGACAGGGGCGCGTCCTGACGATCGGTCAGCCCCAGCATTTT
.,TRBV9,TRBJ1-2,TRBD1,CASSPQPGTVGGYTF,TGTGCCAGCAGCCCCCAGCCCGGGACAGTCGGTGGCTACACCTTC
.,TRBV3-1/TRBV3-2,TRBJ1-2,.,CASSHRTDGYTF,TGTGCCAGCAGCCACCGGACAGATGGCTACACCTTC
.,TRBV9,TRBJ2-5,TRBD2,CASSGVRTSGEETQYF,TGTGCCAGCAGCGGAGTGCGGACTAGCGGGGAAGAGACCCAGTACTTC
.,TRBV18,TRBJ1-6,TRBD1,CASSPGTANNSPLHF,TGTGCCAGCTCACCCGGGACAGCAAATAATTCACCCCTCCACTTT
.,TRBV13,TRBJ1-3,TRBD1,CASTGQTGNTIYF,TGTGCCAGCACGGGACAGACTGGAAACACCATATATTTT
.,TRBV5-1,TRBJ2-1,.,CASSLAHSSYNEQFF,TGCGCCAGCAGCTTGGCCCACTCCTCCTACAATGAGCAGTTCTTC
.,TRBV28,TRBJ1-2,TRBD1,CASRSTGTGGRYGYTF,TGTGCCAGCAGATCAACCGGGACAGGGGGCCGTTATGGCTACACCTTC
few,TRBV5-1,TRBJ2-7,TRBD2,CASSPGLVVPYEQYF,TGCGCCAGCAGTCCGGGACTAGTGGTTCCCTACGAGCAGTACTTC
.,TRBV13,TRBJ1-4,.,CASSFSIGGELFF,TGTGCCAGCAGCTTTAGTATCGGGGGGGAACTGTTTTTT
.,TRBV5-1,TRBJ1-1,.,CASSLTGMNTEAFF,TGCGCCAGCAGCTTGACAGGAATGAACACTGAAGCTTTCTTT
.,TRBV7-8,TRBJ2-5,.,CASSFPTGGDQETQYF,TGTGCCAGCAGCTTTCCAACAGGGGGGGACCAAGAGACCCAGTACTTC
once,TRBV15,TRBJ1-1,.,CATSNGPTQGNTEAFF,TGTGCCACCAGCAATGGACCGACACAGGGGAACACTGAAGCTTTCTTT
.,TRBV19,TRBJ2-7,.,CASSVTPGANYEQYF,TGTGCCAGTAGTGTGACTCCTGGGGCTAACTACGAGCAGTACTTC
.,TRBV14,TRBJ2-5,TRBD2,CASSQDPPTSGVWKETQYF,TGTGCCAGCAGCCAAGATCCTCCGACTAGCGGGGTCTGGAAGGAGACCCAGTACTTC
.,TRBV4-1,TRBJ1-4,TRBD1,CASSQQDRDEKLFF,TGCGCCAGCAGCCAACAGGACAGGGACGAAAAACTGTTTTTT